The T cell receptor (beta chain) described here comes from a study of T cells in Graves' hyperthyroidism and ophthalmopathy. This clonotype appeared many times. The antigen is undetermined. The study's findings and limits: Ophthalmopathy was predicted by the model a median of roughly 6.6 months ahead of onset.

The CDR3 regions of TCR beta were amplified from RNA transcripts. During a first-round RT-PCR of the TCR CDR3, the HTBI primer set was used. Each CDR3 protein gets one entry after TCRdb re-called the multiplex PCR reads with MiXCR. The repertoire includes approximately 400,000 distinct CDR3 sequences, roughly 25% of them detected once, and more than 60% sits in the top ten. Germline-derived CDR1 and CDR2 are DFQATT and SNEGSKA (reference sequence). The germline V and J ends were trimmed by 5 bases and 10 bases, with 15 bases remaining between them. This CDR3 has 12 residues. This chain uses TRBV20-1 with TRBJ2-1; D is undetermined. The source of this sequence is a man between 50 and 59 years old with Graves' hyperthyroidism. Input material: blood. CDR3 DNA: TGCAGTGCTGTTTGGTCGGCAAAAGAGCAGTTCTTC. It is translated as CSAVWSAKEQFF.